The entry that follows covers one T cell receptor (beta chain) sequence. No antigen is known for it. No much larger clonotype is one base removed from it; base qualities were not supplied. CDR1 and CDR2, looked up from the germline V gene, are ENHRY and SYGVKD. The CDR3 spans 13 residues, from the cysteine through the phenylalanine. Of all the DNA, just the CDR3 is kept, 39 bases in frame from base 1. V and J lose 3 bases and 7 bases, and a span of 10 bases separates them. In Seattle, one collaborating source enrolled patients while the infection was active and tracked those patients longitudinally over the course of disease. Collaborating institutions collected whole blood in K2EDTA tubes following their own protocols. For TCRbeta analysis, collaborators shipped samples as frozen whole blood, isolated PBMCs, or DNA extracted from either of those sample types. These data belong to a study of blood T cell repertoires in COVID-19 (dated by TCRdb to 2018 to 2021). Some background on the complete study: Samples covering the acute and convalescent phases of COVID-19 were provided by collaborators in the United States, Italy and Spain. Deeply sampled blood TCRbeta repertoires from subjects exposed to, actively infected with, or recovered from COVID-19 were included in the dataset. Nearly every sample came with metadata listing a de-identified subject ID, COVID-19 status, age in years and sex. The prospective study material was composed of cDNA or gDNA derived from T cells, B-cell-depleted T cells, or PBMCs. The samples were drawn from two sources: the first 160 participants of the ongoing ImmuneRACE study, and fewer than 1,500 subjects contributed by 6 global collaborators. The repertoires were released in a freely available public database intended as a resource for research on the immune response to SARS-CoV-2. Where available, HLA class I and class II types were obtained from metadata supplied by the sample provider rather than from assay-based typing.

Here is what the overall study found, with its caveats: The amount of clinical and demographic metadata varied by source and participant and was provided uncurated.

TCRbeta CDR3 regions were amplified from genomic DNA using the immunoSEQ Assay, a bias-controlled multiplex PCR. For the original study's pipeline: Within the assay, amplification of reference gene primers was used to estimate how many nucleated cells each sample contained. Sequence reads were collapsed and filtered to measure the absolute abundance of every unique TCRbeta CDR3 rearrangement. For each sample, productive Simpson clonality was calculated as the square root of Simpson's diversity index over productive rearrangements. TCRdb obtained this table from immuneACCESS and retained in-frame rearrangements with V and J assigned. These tables miss some clones; where compared with another copy, unresolved V genes account for less than half of the shortfall, and the remainder is unexplained. V and J calls and clone size are those listed in that table; D and trimming were worked out from the DNA. In all, the sample holds 300,000 to 450,000 clones, and approximately 88% of those were seen once. Less than 3.5% of the sample is in the top ten clones.

The sample taken for sequencing was peripheral blood. The rearrangement joined TRBV10-3 to TRBJ2-1; the D gene lacks a confident call. The receptor was derived from a woman aged 25 to 39 with COVID-19, enrolled during active disease. For the CDR3, the sequence is CAISENSINEQFF. At the DNA level, the sequence is TGTGCCATCAGTGAAAACTCTATAAATGAGCAGTTCTTC.